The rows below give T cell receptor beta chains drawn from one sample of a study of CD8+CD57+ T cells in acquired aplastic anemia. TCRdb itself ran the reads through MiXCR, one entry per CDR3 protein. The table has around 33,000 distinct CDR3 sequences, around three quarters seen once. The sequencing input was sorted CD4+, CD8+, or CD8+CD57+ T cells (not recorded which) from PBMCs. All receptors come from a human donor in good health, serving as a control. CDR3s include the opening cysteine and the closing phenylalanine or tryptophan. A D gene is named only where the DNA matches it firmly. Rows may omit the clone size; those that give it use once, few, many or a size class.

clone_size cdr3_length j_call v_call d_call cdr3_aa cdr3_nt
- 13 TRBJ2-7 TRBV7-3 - CASSLQEGYEQYF TGTGCCAGCAGCTTACAGGAGGGCTACGAGCAGTACTTC
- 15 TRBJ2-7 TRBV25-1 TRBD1 CASSQGRGQGYEQYF TGTGCCAGCAGCCAAGGGCGGGGACAGGGTTACGAGCAGTACTTC
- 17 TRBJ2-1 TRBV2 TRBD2 CASRLAGGPEYYNEQFF TGTGCCAGCAGACTAGCGGGGGGCCCAGAATATTACAATGAGCAGTTCTTC
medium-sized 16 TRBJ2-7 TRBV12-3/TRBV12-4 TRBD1 CASSHLTGEASYEQYF TGTGCCAGCAGTCACCTGACAGGGGAGGCCTCCTACGAGCAGTACTTC
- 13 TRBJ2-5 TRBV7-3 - CASSFGGLETQYF TGTGCCAGCAGCTTCGGGGGGCTAGAGACCCAGTACTTC
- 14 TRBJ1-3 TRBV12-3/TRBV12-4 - CASSLHSSGNTIYF TGTGCCAGCAGTTTACACAGCTCTGGAAACACCATATATTTT
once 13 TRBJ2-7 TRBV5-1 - CASSLEGSYEQYF TGCGCCAGCAGCTTGGAAGGGAGCTACGAGCAGTACTTC
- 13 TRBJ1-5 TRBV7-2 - CASSKEQDQPQHF TGTGCCAGCAGCAAAGAACAGGATCAGCCCCAGCATTTT
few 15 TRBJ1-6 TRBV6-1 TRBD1 CASKEAGTESSPLHF TGTGCCAGCAAAGAAGCCGGGACAGAGTCTTCACCCCTCCACTTT
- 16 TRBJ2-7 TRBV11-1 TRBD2 CASSLASLAGRYEQYF TGTGCCAGCAGCCTAGCTTCACTAGCGGGACGGTACGAGCAGTACTTC
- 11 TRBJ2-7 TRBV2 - CARQGNYEQYF TGTGCCAGGCAGGGGAACTACGAGCAGTACTTC
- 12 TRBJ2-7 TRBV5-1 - CASSLPPGEQYF TGCGCCAGCAGCTTGCCGCCTGGGGAGCAGTACTTC
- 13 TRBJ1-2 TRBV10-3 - CAISGDNNYGYTF TGTGCCATCAGTGGAGACAATAACTATGGCTACACCTTC
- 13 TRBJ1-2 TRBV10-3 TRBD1 CAIGPGQGPGYTF TGTGCCATCGGACCGGGACAGGGCCCTGGCTACACCTTC
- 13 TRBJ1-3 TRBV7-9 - CASSPYSGNTIYF TGTGCCAGCAGCCCCTACTCGGGAAACACCATATATTTT
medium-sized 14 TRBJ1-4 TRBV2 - CASRSSGPNEKLFF TGTGCCAGCCGCAGTTCGGGGCCAAATGAAAAACTGTTTTTT
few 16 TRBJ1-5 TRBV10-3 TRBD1 CAISSTDRGSNQPQHF TGTGCCATCAGTTCGACGGACAGGGGTAGCAATCAGCCCCAGCATTTT
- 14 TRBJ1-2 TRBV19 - CASEGRGRVVGYTF TGTGCCAGCGAGGGCAGAGGGCGCGTAGTGGGCTACACCTTC
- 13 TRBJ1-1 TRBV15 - CATSRDVQSEAFF TGTGCCACCAGCAGAGATGTTCAGAGCGAAGCTTTCTTT
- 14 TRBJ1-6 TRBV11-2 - CASSLPWGNSPLHF TGTGCCAGCAGCTTACCCTGGGGGAATTCACCCCTCCACTTT
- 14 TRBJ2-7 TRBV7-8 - CASSLESGQYEQYF TGTGCCAGCAGCTTAGAATCAGGGCAATACGAGCAGTACTTC
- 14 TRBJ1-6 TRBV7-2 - CASSLGHHNSPLHF TGTGCCAGCAGCTTAGGGCATCATAATTCACCCCTCCACTTT
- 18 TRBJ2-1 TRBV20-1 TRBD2 CSARPSPGQRGNYNEQFF TGCAGTGCTAGACCTTCGCCCGGCCAGCGGGGTAACTACAATGAGCAGTTCTTC
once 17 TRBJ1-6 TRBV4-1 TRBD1 CASLAWGTGRINSPLHF TGCGCCAGCTTGGCCTGGGGGACAGGGCGGATTAATTCACCCCTCCACTTT
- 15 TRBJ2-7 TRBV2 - CASRPGGPSSYEQYF TGTGCCAGCAGACCCGGGGGCCCTAGCTCCTACGAGCAGTACTTC
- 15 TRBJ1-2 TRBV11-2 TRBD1 CASSLDGRGRDGYTF TGTGCCAGCAGCTTAGACGGCAGGGGGCGGGATGGCTACACCTTC
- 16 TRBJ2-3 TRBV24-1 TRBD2 CATSDFRGGYTDTQYF TGTGCCACCAGTGATTTCCGCGGGGGGTACACGGATACGCAGTATTTT
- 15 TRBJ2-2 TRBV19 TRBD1 CASTVTGGSVGELFF TGTGCCAGTACTGTGACAGGGGGCTCGGTCGGGGAGCTGTTTTTT
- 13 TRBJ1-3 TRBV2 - CAIPGARGNTIYF TGTGCCATACCAGGGGCGCGAGGAAACACCATATATTTT
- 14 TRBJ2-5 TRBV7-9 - CASSLVAAQETQYF TGTGCCAGCAGCCTCGTAGCGGCACAAGAGACCCAGTACTTC
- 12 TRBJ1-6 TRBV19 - CASSLGNSPLHF TGTGCCAGTAGTCTCGGGAATTCACCCCTCCACTTT
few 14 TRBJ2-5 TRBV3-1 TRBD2 CASSERGRAETQYF TGTGCCAGCAGTGAGCGGGGACGAGCGGAGACCCAGTACTTC
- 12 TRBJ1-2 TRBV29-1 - CSAQGRAHSYTF TGCAGCGCCCAAGGACGGGCCCATTCCTACACCTTC
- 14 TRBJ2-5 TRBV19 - CASSIEGVRETQYF TGTGCCAGTAGTATCGAAGGGGTTCGAGAGACCCAGTACTTC
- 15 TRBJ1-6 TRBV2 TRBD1 CASTLMGTANSPLHF TGTGCCAGCACCCTCATGGGGACAGCCAATTCACCCCTCCACTTC
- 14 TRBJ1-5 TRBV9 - CASSLGESNQPQHF TGTGCCAGCAGCCTCGGGGAGAGCAATCAGCCCCAGCATTTT
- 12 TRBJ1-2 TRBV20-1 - CSASGTEYGYTF TGCAGTGCTAGTGGAACGGAGTATGGCTACACCTTC
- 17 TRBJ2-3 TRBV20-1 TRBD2 CSARDLGTSGGIDTQYF TGCAGTGCTAGAGATCTCGGGACTAGCGGGGGGATAGATACGCAGTATTTT
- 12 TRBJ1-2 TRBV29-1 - CSVDKGIRGYTF TGCAGCGTTGATAAGGGGATTCGGGGCTACACCTTC
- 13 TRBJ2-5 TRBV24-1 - CATSGASEETQYF TGTGCCACCAGTGGCGCCAGCGAAGAGACCCAGTACTTC
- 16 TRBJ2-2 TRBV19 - CASKRGGGANTGELFF TGTGCCAGTAAGCGTGGGGGGGGCGCGAACACCGGGGAGCTGTTTTTT
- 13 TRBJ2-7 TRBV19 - CASSWAGKGEQYF TGTGCCAGTAGTTGGGCAGGGAAGGGCGAGCAGTACTTC
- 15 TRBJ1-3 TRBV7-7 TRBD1 CASSSGTASGNTIYF TGTGCCAGCAGCTCCGGGACAGCTTCTGGAAACACCATATATTTT
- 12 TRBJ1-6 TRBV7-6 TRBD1 CASRTGNSPLHF TGTGCCAGCAGGACAGGGAACTCACCCCTCCACTTT
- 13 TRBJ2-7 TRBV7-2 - CASSLAGTYEQYF TGTGCCAGCAGCTTGGCGGGTACCTACGAGCAGTACTTC
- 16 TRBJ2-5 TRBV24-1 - CATSDSGGAVQETQYF TGTGCCACCAGTGATTCAGGGGGGGCCGTACAAGAGACCCAGTACTTC
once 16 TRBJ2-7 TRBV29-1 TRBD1 CSVEGFKQGYSYEQYF TGCAGCGTTGAAGGGTTTAAACAGGGGTACTCCTACGAGCAGTACTTC
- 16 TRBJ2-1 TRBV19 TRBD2 CASSRWTSGTDNEQFF TGTGCCAGTAGTCGATGGACTAGCGGGACAGACAATGAGCAGTTCTTC
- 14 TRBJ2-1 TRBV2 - CASRGWVTLNEQFF TGTGCCAGCAGGGGGTGGGTCACCCTAAATGAGCAGTTCTTC
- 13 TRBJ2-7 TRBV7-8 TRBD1 CASSVTGNYEQYF TGTGCCAGCAGTGTGACAGGGAACTACGAGCAGTACTTC